Below are 26 T cell receptor beta chains sequenced from a single sample in a study of PD-1 blockade in classical Hodgkin lymphoma. In every patient, relapse followed autologous stem cell transplantation, while exposure to brentuximab vedotin differed. TCRdb keeps only in-frame clones here, not all; method: immunoSEQ multiplex PCR. The sample has approximately 46,000 clones; about three quarters are singletons. Sequences were derived from peripheral blood mononuclear cells (PBMCs), sampled at baseline. The receptor set was obtained from a human donor with classical Hodgkin lymphoma.

The V and J genes are TRBV27 and TRBJ2-1, with D unclear. Between the trimmed V and J ends, which lost 2 bases and 0 bases, there was a span of 14 bases. The CDR3 spans 17 residues. The germline CDR1 and CDR2 sequences are MNHEY and SMNVEV (reference sequence). This CDR3 reads CASSLSSLESSYNEQFF. The DNA of the CDR3 is TGTGCCAGCAGTTTAAGTTCGCTGGAGAGCTCCTACAATGAGCAGTTCTTC.

This clone was recorded once. The V call is TRBV7-9, the J call TRBJ1-3, with unresolved D. Trimming removed 7 bases from V and 9 bases from J, with 13 bases in between. This CDR3 contains 12 residues. The V gene's germline CDR1 is SEHNR and CDR2 FQNEAQ (reference sequence). CDR3 in DNA: TGTGCCAGCACCAGCGGTCGGGGCACCATATATTTT. Translation: CASTSGRGTIYF.

The chain joins TRBV19 to TRBJ2-7; 9 bases align to TRBD1. The CDR3 spans 15 residues. CDR1 is LNHDA and CDR2 is SQIVND in the germline V gene (reference sequence). The trim removed 5 bases at V and 5 bases at J, leaving 10 bases unmatched. The CDR3 protein is CASSDGTGWADEQYF. DNA for the CDR3: TGTGCCAGTAGTGATGGGACAGGGTGGGCTGACGAGCAGTACTTC.

The chain is built from TRBV2 and TRBJ1-5; weak D call: TRBD1 (5 bases). The CDR3 extends over 14 amino acids. The germline V and J ends were trimmed by 2 bases and 6 bases, with 11 bases remaining between them. The germline gives CDR1 SNHLY, CDR2 FYNNEI. The CDR3 loop is CASSESRVGQPQHF. As DNA, the CDR3 is TGTGCCAGCAGTGAATCCAGGGTGGGTCAGCCCCAGCATTTT.

The chain employs TRBV5-1 and TRBJ1-1, with 7 bases matching TRBD1. Germline loops: CDR1 SGHRS, CDR2 YFSETQ. This CDR3 has 15 amino acids. Germline trimming cut 0 bases from V and 3 bases from J; bases unmatched to any gene: 5. The CDR3 loop reads CASSLGATGYTEAFF. As DNA, the CDR3 is TGCGCCAGCAGCTTGGGAGCGACAGGGTACACTGAAGCTTTCTTT.

This rearrangement joins TRBV30 to TRBJ2-2; D is possibly TRBD2 (7 bases). Deletions cut 2 bases from V and 5 bases from J, with 9 bases between. The CDR3 totals 13 residues. CDR1 is GTSNPN and CDR2 is SVGIG in the germline V gene (reference sequence). CDR3 residues: CAWSRGGTGELFF. For the CDR3, the DNA is TGTGCCTGGAGTAGGGGGGGAACCGGGGAGCTGTTTTTT.

The rearrangement links TRBV9 to TRBJ2-3; D not certain. V was clipped by 0 bases and J by 5 bases, with 10 bases between them. The CDR3 runs to 14 residues. Germline V CDR1 and CDR2: SGDLS, YYNGEE. In nucleotides, the CDR3 is TGTGCCAGCAGCGTAGGTCTATCCTTAGATACGCAGTATTTT. Its protein product is CASSVGLSLDTQYF.

The J gene is TRBJ1-2, the V gene TRBV6-5; D call uncertain. Trimming cost V 10 bases and J 7 bases, with 19 bases left between them. The length of the CDR3 is 13 residues. Germline V gives CDR1 MNHEY, CDR2 SVGAGI. The CDR3 is CATRGGGEGGYTF. CDR3 sequence (DNA): TGTGCCACGCGGGGAGGCGGAGAAGGTGGCTACACCTTC.

CDR3 nucleotides: TGTGCCAGCAGCCTAGCTTCTAGCTCCTACAATGAGCAGTTCTTC. This codes for CASSLASSSYNEQFF. The rearrangement links TRBV6-1 to TRBJ2-1, with a tentative D call TRBD2 (5 bases). Trimming removed 6 bases from V and 0 bases from J, with 12 bases in between. This CDR3 has 15 amino acids. Germline-derived CDR1 and CDR2 are MNHNS and SASEGT.

This clone occurred a few times. The V gene is TRBV5-4, the J gene TRBJ2-3; D is possibly TRBD2 (5 bases). This CDR3 region has 14 residues. Germline lookup yields CDR1 SGHNT and CDR2 YYREEE (reference sequence). Trimming left V 0 bases short and J 5 bases short, with 10 bases between. CDR3 bases: TGTGCCAGCAGCTTGGACGGGATGGGAGATACGCAGTATTTT. Translating it yields CASSLDGMGDTQYF.

The genes are TRBV19 and TRBJ2-1; no clear D. V dropped 3 bases and J dropped 9 bases, with 12 bases sitting between them. Germline CDR1 reads LNHDA; CDR2 reads SQIVND (reference sequence). This CDR3 contains 13 residues. Written as DNA, the CDR3 is TGTGCCAGTAGTATTCTGGAGCACGGTGAGCAGTTCTTC. The encoded protein is CASSILEHGEQFF. The full variable domain, completed using reference TRBV19 and TRBJ2-1, is DGGITQSPKYLFRKEGQNVTLSCEQNLNHDAMYWYRQDPGQGLRLIYYSQIVNDFQKGDIAEGYSVSREKKESFPLTVTSAQKNPTAFYLCASSILEHGEQFFGPGTRLTVL.

The chain has TRBV7-2 and TRBJ2-7; D may be TRBD1 or TRBD2 (5 bases each). Deletions cut 1 base from V and 4 bases from J, with 11 bases between. Germline CDR1 reads SGHTA; CDR2 reads FQGNSA. The CDR3 extends over 14 amino acids. The CDR3 sequence: CASSLGGRTYEQYF. The CDR3 bases are TGTGCCAGCAGCTTAGGGGGACGGACTTACGAGCAGTACTTC.

This clone was observed a few times. The CDR3 nucleotides are TGTGCCAGCAGCTCGACAGAAAACTATGGCTACACCTTC. It is translated as CASSSTENYGYTF. The V call is TRBV7-9, the J call TRBJ1-2, with D perhaps matching TRBD1 (5 bases). Germline CDR1 reads SEHNR; CDR2 reads FQNEAQ (reference sequence). The CDR3 sequence is 13 residues long. Between the trimmed V and J ends, which lost 4 bases and 2 bases, there was a span of 8 bases.

The chain has TRBV30 and TRBJ1-1; tentatively, D is TRBD1 (5 bases). The CDR3 runs to 16 residues. CDR1 GTSNPN and CDR2 SVGIG come from the germline V gene (reference sequence). Trimming cost V 0 bases and J 0 bases, with 14 bases left between them. The DNA for the CDR3 is TGTGCCTGGAGTGTTGAGGGAACAGGTATGAACACTGAAGCTTTCTTT. This encodes CAWSVEGTGMNTEAFF.

This clone was seen a few times. V is TRBV19 and J is TRBJ1-6; D not certain. The CDR3 loop spans 15 amino acids. The ends were cut back, 7 bases at V and 6 bases at J, with 16 bases in the middle. Germline CDR1 and CDR2: LNHDA and SQIVND (reference sequence). Written as DNA, the CDR3 is TGTGCCAGTAATTTCGGTGGCAGCTTTAATTCACCCCTCCACTTT. Amino acids: CASNFGGSFNSPLHF.

The chain carries TRBV29-1 and TRBJ2-4; the D is unclear. CDR3 length: 12 amino acids. Germline-derived CDR1 and CDR2 are SQVTM and ANQGSEA. Trimming pared 5 bases from V and 12 bases from J, leaving 17 bases between. The CDR3 DNA is TGCAGCGTTACCGGTTCCGGAGTCGGTCAGTACTTC. This translates into CSVTGSGVGQYF.

About this clone itself: Other nucleotide sequences in the sample specify the same CDR3. The chain uses TRBV18 and TRBJ2-3, with no clear D. The germline V gene encodes CDR1 KGHSH and CDR2 LQKENI. The CDR3 extends over 12 amino acids. The V and J ends lost 3 bases and 5 bases respectively, with 6 bases between them. CDR3 sequence reads: CASSPSGDTQYF. The CDR3 region has the DNA TGTGCCAGCTCACCGTCTGGAGATACGCAGTATTTT.

This clone was picked up a small number of times. The gene calls are TRBV2 and TRBJ1-6; D not resolved. Trimming removed 4 bases from V and 10 bases from J, with 17 bases in between. Germline CDR1 and CDR2: SNHLY and FYNNEI. CDR3 length: 15 amino acids. The CDR3 is CASSVDIPGRSPLHF. As DNA, the CDR3 is TGTGCCAGCAGTGTTGACATCCCAGGACGATCACCCCTCCACTTT.

The rearrangement joins TRBV6-5 to TRBJ1-3; D might be TRBD1 (6 bases). The CDR3 spans 15 residues. Trimming pared 5 bases from V and 2 bases from J, leaving 13 bases between. The germline V gene encodes CDR1 MNHEY and CDR2 SVGAGI. CDR3 loop: CASSTQGLAGNTIYF. In DNA, the CDR3 is TGTGCCAGCAGTACACAGGGACTGGCTGGAAACACCATATATTTT.

With respect to this clone: The same CDR3 also results from other DNA sequences found in this sample. CDR3 in amino acids: CASSLQGSREQYF. CDR3 nucleotide sequence: TGCGCCAGCAGCTTGCAGGGGTCGCGGGAGCAGTACTTC. This sequence joins TRBV5-1 and TRBJ2-7; D is possibly TRBD1 (6 bases). V was trimmed by 1 base and J by 7 bases, leaving 12 bases between them. The CDR3 covers 13 residues. Germline assignment: CDR1 SGHRS and CDR2 YFSETQ.

The gene calls are TRBV19 and TRBJ1-1, with D perhaps TRBD1 (6 bases). Trimming shortened V by 10 bases and J by 4 bases, and 19 bases separated the two germline ends. Germline assignment: CDR1 LNHDA and CDR2 SQIVND (reference sequence). This CDR3 is 14 amino acids long. CDR3 nucleotides: TGTGCCACTCAGGGGAGGGAGTGGGGCACTGAAGCTTTCTTT. Translation: CATQGREWGTEAFF.

The chain joins TRBV10-1 to TRBJ2-1; 13 bases are a match to TRBD2. CDR3 length equals 15 residues. Germline V gene sequence: CDR1 WNHNN, CDR2 SYGVQD (reference sequence). With 6 bases clipped from V and 8 bases from J, the junction kept 7 bases outside the gene matches. The CDR3: CASSLGLAGVDEQFF. CDR3 nucleotides: TGCGCCAGCAGCCTTGGACTAGCGGGAGTGGATGAGCAGTTCTTC.

The chain employs TRBV10-3 and TRBJ2-5, with 8 bases lining up with TRBD2. Germline-derived CDR1 and CDR2 are ENHRY and SYGVKD. The trim removed 6 bases at V and 5 bases at J, leaving 8 bases unmatched. The CDR3 length is 14 residues. DNA for the CDR3: TGTGCCATCAGCCCGGGAGGGCCGATTGAGACCCAGTACTTC. It codes for CAISPGGPIETQYF.

V is TRBV5-1 and J is TRBJ1-5; no definite D call. V was shortened by 0 bases and J by 6 bases, with 10 bases between the two germline ends. Germline-derived CDR1 and CDR2 are SGHRS and YFSETQ. This CDR3 contains 14 residues. CDR3 sequence (DNA): TGCGCCAGCAGCTTGGGTGAGGGTCCTCAGCCCCAGCATTTT. Protein: CASSLGEGPQPQHF.

This sequence joins TRBV25-1 and TRBJ1-6, with 7 bases lining up with TRBD1. Germline CDR1 reads MGHDK; CDR2 reads SYGVNS. The CDR3 is 18 amino acids. V was clipped by 6 bases and J by 0 bases; unmatched bases: 11. CDR3 nucleotides: TGTGCCAGCAGCCCGCTCTGGGACAGTTTCTCCTATAATTCACCCCTCCACTTT. Translation: CASSPLWDSFSYNSPLHF.

The chain has TRBV19 and TRBJ2-7; TRBD1 agrees at 7 bases. V shed 5 bases, J shed 6 bases, and the junction held 16 bases outside the gene matches. Germline V lookup: CDR1 LNHDA, CDR2 SQIVND (reference sequence). The CDR3 is made up of 16 amino acids. CDR3: CASSHNSATGISEQYF. In nucleotides, the CDR3 is TGTGCCAGTAGTCACAACTCCGCGACAGGGATCAGCGAGCAGTACTTC. Looking up the rest from reference TRBV19 and TRBJ2-7 gives the full variable domain: DGGITQSPKYLFRKEGQNVTLSCEQNLNHDAMYWYRQDPGQGLRLIYYSQIVNDFQKGDIAEGYSVSREKKESFPLTVTSAQKNPTAFYLCASSHNSATGISEQYFGPGTRLTVT.